These T cell receptor beta chains were read from a single sample in a study of blood T cell repertoires in COVID-19. TCRdb keeps only in-frame clones here, not all; method: immunoSEQ multiplex PCR. This table holds a few hundred thousand clones, about nine tenths found once. Sequencing was performed on peripheral blood. The receptors derive from a woman aged 40 to 50 with acute or convalescent COVID-19. CDR3s include the opening cysteine and the closing phenylalanine or tryptophan. D genes are given only for firm matches. Size tells how often a clone was seen (once, few, many) or the class of an expanded clone, and some rows leave it out.

NA,TRBV5-8,TRBJ2-5,NA,CASSARIQETQYF,TGTGCCAGCAGCGCTAGAATTCAAGAGACCCAGTACTTC
NA,TRBV28,TRBJ1-3,TRBD1,CASSQGVRNTIYF,TGTGCCAGCTCCCAGGGGGTCAGAAACACCATATATTTT
NA,TRBV9,TRBJ1-1,TRBD1,CASSVAFGTGEQDTEAFF,TGTGCCAGCAGCGTAGCCTTTGGGACAGGGGAACAGGACACTGAAGCTTTCTTT
NA,TRBV19,TRBJ1-5,NA,CATKERRNQPQHF,TGTGCCACCAAGGAGAGACGCAATCAGCCCCAGCATTTT
NA,TRBV5-1,TRBJ2-6,TRBD1,CASSKQGAGAGANVLTF,TGCGCCAGCAGCAAACAGGGGGCGGGAGCTGGGGCCAACGTCCTGACTTTC
once,TRBV6-5,TRBJ2-3,NA,CASSTLTASTDTQYF,TGTGCCAGCAGTACACTTACAGCTAGCACAGATACGCAGTATTTT
NA,TRBV5-1,TRBJ1-3,NA,CASSLGEGSGNTIYF,TGCGCCAGCAGCTTGGGAGAGGGAAGTGGAAACACCATATATTTT
NA,TRBV21-1,TRBJ2-3,NA,CASSKWTGGGGVVSVTDTQYF,TGTGCCAGCAGCAAATGGACGGGCGGGGGGGGAGTAGTTAGTGTCACAGATACGCAGTATTTT
once,TRBV4-1,TRBJ1-6,TRBD1,CASSQDPPAGGYSPLHF,TGCGCCAGCAGCCAAGACCCTCCGGCAGGGGGGTACTCACCCCTCCACTTT
NA,TRBV18,TRBJ1-5,NA,CASSDRQASTNPQHF,TGTGCCAGCTCAGACAGACAGGCCTCAACGAATCCCCAGCATTTT
NA,TRBV27,TRBJ2-3,NA,CASSFLVGTDTQYF,TGTGCCAGCAGTTTCCTAGTTGGCACAGATACGCAGTATTTT
NA,TRBV3-1/TRBV3-2,TRBJ1-2,NA,CASSRTRTTYGYTF,TGTGCCAGCAGCCGAACACGGACAACCTATGGCTACACCTTC
NA,TRBV2,TRBJ1-2,TRBD1,CASRGPEGQGAVDYGYTF,TGTGCCAGCAGGGGGCCCGAGGGACAGGGGGCGGTCGACTATGGCTACACCTTC
NA,TRBV7-9,TRBJ2-5,TRBD2,CASSFSLAGPQETQYF,TGTGCCAGCAGCTTTTCCCTAGCGGGGCCTCAAGAGACCCAGTACTTC
NA,TRBV5-1,TRBJ2-6,NA,CASSLAPAGEVGANVLTF,TGCGCCAGCAGTTTAGCGCCGGCCGGTGAGGTTGGGGCCAACGTCCTGACTTTC
once,TRBV30,TRBJ1-1,NA,CAWSVRGDTEAFF,TGTGCCTGGAGTGTCCGGGGGGACACTGAAGCTTTCTTT
NA,TRBV24-1,TRBJ1-1,NA,CATRARRQNTEAFF,TGTGCCACCAGGGCCCGTCGTCAGAACACTGAAGCTTTCTTT
once,TRBV10-3,TRBJ1-1,TRBD1,CAISRDRADTEAFF,TGTGCCATCAGTCGGGACAGGGCGGACACTGAAGCTTTCTTT
once,TRBV20-1,TRBJ2-1,TRBD2,CSASESGAIGEQFF,TGCAGTGCTAGTGAAAGCGGGGCTATTGGTGAGCAGTTCTTC
NA,TRBV5-4,TRBJ2-5,TRBD2,CASSLEGGGFETQYF,TGTGCCAGCAGCTTGGAAGGCGGGGGTTTCGAGACCCAGTACTTC
once,TRBV3-1/TRBV3-2,TRBJ2-4,TRBD2,CASSQVTSGGLATSKNIQYF,TGTGCCAGCAGCCAGGTAACTAGCGGGGGGCTAGCAACCTCCAAAAACATTCAGTACTTC
once,TRBV3-1/TRBV3-2,TRBJ1-5,TRBD1,CASPRPSGAGGASNQPQHF,TGTGCCAGCCCCCGTCCTTCCGGGGCAGGGGGCGCAAGCAATCAGCCCCAGCATTTT
NA,TRBV9,TRBJ1-3,NA,CASSAVGGSSSGNTIYF,TGTGCCAGCAGCGCCGTGGGGGGATCGAGCTCTGGAAACACCATATATTTT
NA,TRBV5-1,TRBJ2-5,NA,CASSLGAGVGETQYF,TGCGCCAGCAGCTTGGGGGCAGGGGTTGGAGAGACCCAGTACTTC
NA,TRBV18,TRBJ1-2,TRBD1,CASSPPDRAGGYTF,TGTGCCAGCTCACCACCGGACAGGGCGGGAGGCTACACCTTC
NA,TRBV5-3,TRBJ1-5,TRBD1,CASPLTGTDSNQPQHF,TGTGCCAGCCCGCTGACAGGGACGGATAGCAATCAGCCCCAGCATTTT
NA,TRBV2,TRBJ1-1,NA,CASSERGKAFF,TGTGCCAGCTCGGAGAGGGGGAAAGCTTTCTTT
NA,TRBV11-2,TRBJ1-6,NA,CASSLDERGNSPLHF,TGTGCCAGCAGCTTAGATGAGAGGGGGAATTCACCCCTCCACTTT
NA,TRBV28,TRBJ1-1,TRBD1,CASRGVGQLNTEAFF,TGTGCCAGCAGGGGGGTGGGACAGTTGAACACTGAAGCTTTCTTT
once,TRBV4-1,TRBJ1-1,TRBD1,CASSQAVGQGLGTEAFF,TGCGCCAGCAGCCAAGCCGTGGGACAGGGCTTGGGCACTGAAGCTTTCTTT
NA,TRBV7-2,TRBJ2-5,NA,CASSPHSSPQYF,TGTGCCAGCAGCCCCCACTCGAGTCCCCAGTACTTC
once,TRBV30,TRBJ2-2,NA,CAWRQISNTGELFF,TGTGCCTGGAGACAGATTTCGAACACCGGGGAGCTGTTTTTT
NA,TRBV7-2,TRBJ1-1,NA,CASSSHRNTEAFF,TGTGCCAGCAGCTCACACAGGAACACTGAAGCTTTCTTT
once,TRBV5-1,TRBJ1-4,NA,CASSLEGGRLGEKLFF,TGCGCCAGCAGCTTGGAGGGGGGGCGCTTGGGCGAAAAACTGTTTTTT
once,TRBV5-6,TRBJ1-4,NA,CASSAGGRNEKLFF,TGTGCCAGCAGCGCGGGGGGCAGAAATGAAAAACTGTTTTTT
NA,TRBV12-5,TRBJ1-2,NA,CASGPVINYGYTF,TGTGCTAGTGGCCCGGTAATTAACTATGGCTACACCTTC
NA,TRBV18,TRBJ1-6,NA,CASSATGSPLHF,TGTGCCAGCTCAGCCACAGGTTCACCCCTCCACTTT
NA,TRBV10-3,TRBJ1-2,NA,CAISDKQANGYTF,TGTGCCATCAGTGATAAACAGGCTAACGGCTACACCTTC
NA,TRBV7-2,TRBJ2-5,TRBD2,CASSPQFGEGETQYF,TGTGCCAGCAGCCCTCAATTCGGGGAGGGGGAGACCCAGTACTTC
NA,TRBV4-1,TRBJ2-3,NA,CASSQDPGSTDTQYF,TGCGCCAGCAGCCAAGATCCGGGATCCACAGATACGCAGTATTTT
NA,TRBV27,TRBJ2-5,NA,CASGVRQGMETQYF,TGTGCCAGCGGGGTAAGGCAGGGCATGGAGACCCAGTACTTC
NA,TRBV2,TRBJ2-1,TRBD2,CASSWGLAGGNEQFF,TGTGCCAGCAGCTGGGGACTAGCGGGGGGAAATGAGCAGTTCTTC
NA,TRBV6-2/TRBV6-3,TRBJ2-1,TRBD2,CASSYWAGGVHEQFF,TGTGCCAGCAGTTACTGGGCGGGGGGGGTCCATGAGCAGTTCTTC
NA,TRBV7-8,TRBJ1-5,NA,CASSLARVGNQPQHF,TGTGCCAGCAGCTTAGCCAGGGTGGGCAATCAGCCCCAGCATTTT
NA,TRBV2,TRBJ1-1,NA,CASRSQGNTEAFF,TGTGCCAGCAGGTCGCAGGGGAACACTGAAGCTTTCTTT
NA,TRBV28,TRBJ1-1,NA,CASSLSRGPPPLGEAFF,TGTGCCAGCAGTTTATCCAGGGGTCCTCCCCCACTCGGTGAAGCTTTCTTT
NA,TRBV5-4,TRBJ1-1,TRBD1,CASTGQGDTEAFF,TGTGCCAGCACAGGGCAGGGGGACACTGAAGCTTTCTTT
NA,TRBV2,TRBJ1-5,TRBD1,CASTPAAGGYSNQPQHF,TGTGCCAGCACCCCCGCGGCAGGGGGCTATAGCAATCAGCCCCAGCATTTT
NA,TRBV25-1,TRBJ2-5,NA,CASSASLATLKETQYF,TGTGCCAGCAGTGCCTCGCTAGCGACCCTAAAAGAGACCCAGTACTTC
once,TRBV4-1,TRBJ2-5,NA,CASSQDALTRTQYF,TGCGCCAGCAGCCAAGATGCCCTGACTCGGACCCAGTACTTC
NA,TRBV3-1/TRBV3-2,TRBJ1-2,NA,CASSQAPFGVVRDIFNYGYTF,TGTGCCAGCAGCCAAGCTCCTTTTGGAGTTGTCCGGGACATATTTAACTATGGCTACACCTTC
NA,TRBV5-1,TRBJ2-1,NA,CASSWSDSRGNEQFF,TGCGCCAGCAGCTGGTCGGACAGTCGGGGCAATGAGCAGTTCTTC
NA,TRBV2,TRBJ1-2,NA,CASSEQGGGNYGYTF,TGTGCCAGCAGTGAACAAGGGGGGGGCAACTATGGCTACACCTTC
NA,TRBV5-6,TRBJ1-2,NA,CASSLGVGPGKGYGYTF,TGTGCCAGCAGCTTGGGGGTTGGGCCAGGGAAGGGCTATGGCTACACCTTC
NA,TRBV7-3,TRBJ2-1,TRBD2,CASSPGLAGGEQFF,TGTGCCAGCAGCCCGGGACTAGCGGGGGGTGAGCAGTTCTTC
few,TRBV11-2,TRBJ1-2,TRBD1,CASSPGQNYGYTF,TGTGCCAGCAGCCCGGGACAGAACTATGGCTACACCTTC
NA,TRBV5-6,TRBJ2-5,NA,CASSLQAQETQYF,TGTGCCAGCAGCTTACAGGCCCAAGAGACCCAGTACTTC